This note documents a single TCR beta chain sequence. CDR3 length equals 12 residues. The germline V gene encodes CDR1 SQVTM and CDR2 ANQGSEA. V was clipped by 6 bases and J by 6 bases, with 13 bases between them. TCRdb passed the 5' RACE reads through MiXCR, listing each CDR3 protein once. This table holds approximately 570,000 distinct CDR3 sequences, roughly 18% found once. The data originate from a study of T-cell memory formation after mild COVID-19. The sequenced sample consisted of PBMCs or a T cell subset sorted from them (not recorded which). This clonotype was obtained from an adult woman who had mild COVID-19 (a few samples of this study predate the infection). Cell type and time point are not known. The chain couples TRBV29-1 to TRBJ2-3, with a weak D call TRBD1 (6 bases). Here the CDR3 DNA reads TGCAGCGTCAACAGGGATGGGGATACGCAGTATTTT. Encoded protein: CSVNRDGDTQYF.